This passage covers 22 T cell receptor beta chains from one sample sequenced in a study of cytomegalovirus exposure and HLA in healthy donors. The PCR made use of 60 Vbeta and 13 Jbeta primers. The method was immunoSEQ multiplex PCR; TCRdb's version includes in-frame clones alone and lacks a portion of them. The sample has fewer than 250,000 clones, roughly 83% seen once; the top ten hold around 1.5%. Sequenced: PBMCs. The source of these receptors is a girl between 5 and 17 years old in good health and CMV-seronegative.

The rearrangement joins TRBV18 to TRBJ2-3; 11 bases line up with TRBD1. Germline V gene data show CDR1 as KGHSH and CDR2 as LQKENI. The V and J ends lost 3 bases and 5 bases, in that order; junction bases with no gene match: 4. This CDR3 is built from 15 residues. The CDR3 region has the DNA TGTGCCAGCTCACCGTGGGGACAGGGGGGAGATACGCAGTATTTT. Translation gives CASSPWGQGGDTQYF.

The chain carries TRBV5-1 and TRBJ1-3, with 7 bases aligning to TRBD1. CDR1 and CDR2 (germline): SGHRS, YFSETQ. Losses at the gene ends were 4 bases for V and 8 bases for J; bases not matched to a gene: 6. This CDR3 region has 13 residues. Written as DNA, the CDR3 is TGCGCCAGCAGCGTGACAGGGATGGACACCATATATTTT. Protein: CASSVTGMDTIYF.

The table lists this clone with a count of one. An end of the junction does not agree with germline; a read error may underlie this. At the DNA level, this CDR3 is encoded by other sequences in the same sample as well. The V and J genes are TRBV27 and TRBJ2-6; D gene unclear. CDR1 MNHEY and CDR2 SMNVEV come from the germline V gene (reference sequence). The CDR3 sequence is 16 residues long. CDR3 in DNA: TGTGCCAGCAGTTTTCAGCACTACTCTGGAGCCAACGTCCTGACTTTC. This gives the protein CASSFQHYSGANVLTF.

The CDR3: CASSLGGTNTGELFF. CDR3 DNA sequence: TGCGCCAGCAGCTTGGGGGGGACTAACACCGGGGAGCTGTTTTTT. The chain employs TRBV5-1 and TRBJ2-2; weak D call: TRBD2 (6 bases). The CDR3 is 15 residues long. CDR1 and CDR2 (germline): SGHRS, YFSETQ. Trimming left V 0 bases short and J 2 bases short, with 8 bases between.

The genes are TRBV27 and TRBJ1-2; TRBD1 matches 7 bases. The ends lost 7 bases at V and 4 bases at J; junction bases unmatched: 15. The CDR3 consists of 16 residues. CDR1 and CDR2 from the germline V gene are MNHEY and SMNVEV (reference sequence). In nucleotides, the CDR3 is TGTGCCAGCAACCCCGGAGGGGGCAGAGGGGGCTATGGCTACACCTTC. It translates to CASNPGGGRGGYGYTF.

The genes are TRBV2 and TRBJ2-1, with a tentative D call TRBD2 (6 bases). The CDR3 sequence is 15 residues long. V gave up 7 bases and J gave up 5 bases, with 18 bases separating them. Per the germline V gene, CDR1 is SNHLY and CDR2 is FYNNEI. This chain's CDR3 is CASTDPSAIDNEQFF. The CDR3 coding sequence is TGTGCCAGCACAGATCCTAGCGCGATAGACAATGAGCAGTTCTTC.

This clone was observed a single time. This CDR3 is CASTGGGEKLFF. In DNA form, the CDR3 reads TGTGCCTCGACAGGGGGAGGCGAAAAACTGTTTTTT. This chain connects TRBV30 to TRBJ1-4, with TRBD1 matching 9 bases. Germline V lookup: CDR1 GTSNPN, CDR2 SVGIG (reference sequence). This CDR3 has 12 amino acids. Losses at the gene ends were 7 bases for V and 8 bases for J; bases not matched to a gene: 5.

The rearrangement joins TRBV30 to TRBJ1-5; 7 nucleotides match TRBD1. Germline V gene data show CDR1 as GTSNPN and CDR2 as SVGIG (reference sequence). The CDR3 is 15 residues long. J lost 1 base, V lost 0 bases, and 3 bases had no gene match. The CDR3 coding sequence is TGTGCCTGGAGTGTACCGGGACAGAGCAATCAGCCCCAGCATTTT. Its translation is CAWSVPGQSNQPQHF.

In the case of this clone: This same CDR3 is encoded by further DNA sequences in the sample. The J gene is TRBJ1-2, the V gene TRBV28; maybe TRBD1 (6 bases). Germline V gene data show CDR1 as MDHEN and CDR2 as SYDVKM. V lost 4 bases, J lost 0 bases, and 6 bases lay in between. The CDR3 extends over 13 amino acids. The CDR3 region has the DNA TGTGCCAGCAGTTCAGGGGCTAACTATGGCTACACCTTC. Protein: CASSSGANYGYTF.

The chain has TRBV7-9 and TRBJ1-1; D remains unclear. The CDR3 sequence is 15 residues long. Germline CDR1 and CDR2: SEHNR and FQNEAQ (reference sequence). Trimming shortened V by 3 bases and J by 1 base, and 12 bases separated the two germline ends. CDR3 sequence: CASSFSAATNTEAFF. DNA for the CDR3: TGTGCCAGCAGCTTTTCCGCAGCGACGAACACTGAAGCTTTCTTT.

The chain employs TRBV4-3 and TRBJ1-2, with D possibly being TRBD1 (5 bases). This CDR3 comprises 16 residues. Germline assignment: CDR1 LGHNA and CDR2 YSLEER. The V end lost 0 bases, the J end lost 3 bases, and 14 bases lay between the germline ends. The CDR3 nucleotides read TGCGCCAGCAGCCAAGATCGCCCGACAGCTTACTATGGCTACACCTTC. Translation: CASSQDRPTAYYGYTF.

The rearrangement joins TRBV28 to TRBJ1-1; tentative D call: TRBD1 (6 bases). This CDR3 contains 15 residues. Trimming stripped 6 bases from V and 2 bases from J, with 16 bases between. Germline assignment: CDR1 MDHEN and CDR2 SYDVKM. The CDR3 protein is CASSTANRVNTEAFF. The CDR3, as DNA: TGTGCCAGCAGCACGGCGAACAGGGTTAACACTGAAGCTTTCTTT.

The chain couples TRBV7-9 to TRBJ2-1; 8 bases are shared with TRBD2. The V gene end was trimmed by 0 bases and the J gene end by 3 bases; junction bases not matched to a gene: 13. CDR3 size: 19 residues. The germline V gene has CDR1 SEHNR and CDR2 FQNEAQ (reference sequence). The CDR3, as DNA: TGTGCCAGCAGCTTAGCCTACCCGAATGAGCGGGGGCACTACAATGAGCAGTTCTTC. Its translation: CASSLAYPNERGHYNEQFF.

The chain combines TRBV19 with TRBJ1-3; D perhaps matches TRBD1 (5 bases). The CDR3 sequence is 16 residues long. Germline CDR1 reads LNHDA; CDR2 reads SQIVND (reference sequence). Trimming removed 8 bases at V and 1 base at J, with 18 bases between. CDR3: CASYGDRRLSGNTIYF. The CDR3 coding sequence is TGTGCCAGTTATGGAGACAGAAGACTTTCTGGAAACACCATATATTTT.

The V call is TRBV5-1, the J call TRBJ1-4; D remains unclear. The CDR3 is 14 amino acids. Germline CDR1 and CDR2: SGHRS and YFSETQ. Trimming pared 3 bases from V and 8 bases from J, leaving 14 bases between. CDR3 in DNA: TGCGCCAGCAGCTGGTCCTCGCCGGGGGAAAAACTGTTTTTT. It yields the protein CASSWSSPGEKLFF.

This rearrangement joins TRBV5-1 to TRBJ1-2; a weak D match, TRBD1 (5 bases). V lost 6 bases and J lost 4, with 13 bases in between. CDR1 is SGHRS, CDR2 YFSETQ, per germline. This CDR3 has 13 amino acids. CDR3 amino acids: CASTMTVGYGYTF. The CDR3 DNA reads TGCGCCAGCACAATGACAGTTGGCTATGGCTACACCTTC. The variable domain in full, with the rest retrieved from reference TRBV5-1 and TRBJ1-2, is KAGVTQTPRYLIKTRGQQVTLSCSPISGHRSVSWYQQTPGQGLQFLFEYFSETQRNKGNFPGRFSGRQFSNSRSEMNVSTLELGDSALYLCASTMTVGYGYTFGSGTRLTVV.

The table lists this clone with a count of one. This chain connects TRBV28 to TRBJ2-2; TRBD1 is a possible D gene (5 bases). The CDR3 has 15 residues. Germline-derived CDR1 and CDR2 are MDHEN and SYDVKM. Trimming left V 8 bases short and J 8 bases short, with 21 bases between. Here the CDR3 reads CASLQTRALVGELFF. In nucleotides, the CDR3 is TGTGCCAGCCTCCAGACCAGGGCGTTAGTGGGGGAGCTGTTTTTT.

The chain couples TRBV5-6 to TRBJ2-5, with TRBD2 matching over 14 bases. J lost 2 bases, V lost 4 bases, and 1 base had no gene match. CDR1 is SGHDT and CDR2 is YYEEEE in the germline V gene. CDR3 length: 15 amino acids. The CDR3 sequence is CASSRLAGGQETQYF. CDR3 bases: TGTGCCAGCAGCCGACTAGCGGGGGGGCAAGAGACCCAGTACTTC.

V gene TRBV7-2 combines with J gene TRBJ2-5, with D maybe TRBD1 (6 bases). V was pared by 2 bases and J by 6 bases, with 10 bases between. Looked up from germline, CDR1 is SGHTA and CDR2 is FQGNSA. The CDR3 has 13 amino acids. CDR3 sequence reads: CASSLTDRQTQYF. CDR3 coding DNA: TGTGCCAGCAGCTTAACGGACAGACAGACCCAGTACTTC.

The chain is built from TRBV28 and TRBJ1-1, with D possibly TRBD1 on 5 matching bases. This CDR3 spans 13 amino acids. V lost 9 bases to trimming and J lost 5 bases, with 16 bases between them. Germline CDR1 reads MDHEN; CDR2 reads SYDVKM. The CDR3 spells CASRQNSRTEAFF. The CDR3 DNA reads TGTGCCAGTAGACAGAATTCGAGGACTGAAGCTTTCTTT.

The rearrangement joins TRBV11-2 to TRBJ2-7, with D perhaps TRBD1 (6 bases). This CDR3 has 14 amino acids. The V end was cut by 1 base, the J end by 3 bases, with 10 bases between. The germline CDR1 and CDR2 sequences are SGHAT and FQNNGV. CDR3 DNA sequence: TGTGCCAGCAGCTTAGCGGGACACATCTACGAGCAGTACTTC. Translation gives CASSLAGHIYEQYF.

This clone was counted a few times. The chain combines TRBV2 with TRBJ1-1, with D unclear. CDR3 length equals 14 residues. Trimming stripped 6 bases from V and 0 bases from J, with 11 bases between. Per the germline V gene, CDR1 is SNHLY and CDR2 is FYNNEI. CDR3 in amino acids: CASRVRAVNTEAFF. The CDR3 DNA follows: TGTGCCAGCAGAGTGAGGGCCGTGAACACTGAAGCTTTCTTT.